This TCR beta chain was obtained from a study of cytomegalovirus exposure and HLA in healthy donors. Study-level findings and limits: CMV serostatus stood as the only immune exposure information on hand.

The PCR contained 60 Vbeta and 13 Jbeta primers. The method was immunoSEQ multiplex PCR; TCRdb's version includes in-frame clones alone and lacks a portion of them. The sample carries about 210,000 clones, roughly 80% recorded once. In regard to this clone: Its antigen is not known.

Germline V CDR1 and CDR2: SNHLY, FYNNEI. The CDR3 is 15 residues long. V was cut by 6 bases and J by 1 base, with 15 bases left in between. The rearrangement joins TRBV2 to TRBJ1-1, with a weak D call TRBD1 (6 bases). The specimen was PBMCs. This TCR came from a man aged 35 to 55 in good health and CMV-seropositive. The CDR3 DNA reads as TGTGCCAGCAGCGAGAGACAGGCTGAGAACACTGAAGCTTTCTTT. Translation gives CASSERQAENTEAFF.